These 13 T cell receptor beta chains were sequenced from one sample in a study of blood T cell repertoires in COVID-19. TCRdb's table, derived via immunoSEQ multiplex PCR, lists solely in-frame clones and lacks some. Counted here are 200,000 to 250,000 clones, 65% to 90% occurring once; the ten biggest clones make up approximately 5.9%. The sequencing sample was made of peripheral blood. The receptors come from a man older than 75 with acute or convalescent COVID-19.

This chain joins TRBV7-2 and TRBJ2-1, with 11 bases fitting TRBD2. Trimming removed 5 bases from V and 2 bases from J; junction bases left unmatched: 8. The CDR3 runs to 17 residues. Germline CDR1 is SGHTA and CDR2 is FQGNSA. CDR3 protein: CASSPLAGGSAYNEQFF. The CDR3 nucleotides are TGTGCCAGCAGCCCATTAGCGGGAGGGAGCGCCTACAATGAGCAGTTCTTC.

The chain carries TRBV25-1 and TRBJ1-3; D is ambiguous. Trimming took 8 bases from V and 0 from J, leaving 5 bases between them. Germline V lookup: CDR1 MGHDK, CDR2 SYGVNS. The CDR3 is 12 residues long. The CDR3 nucleotides read TGTGCCAGCGGGCACTCTGGAAACACCATATATTTT. It codes for CASGHSGNTIYF.

This chain links TRBV5-1 with TRBJ2-3; tentative D call: TRBD2 (5 bases). The CDR3 runs 16 residues. Trimming cost V 0 bases and J 0 bases, with 11 bases left between them. Per germline, CDR1 SGHRS and CDR2 YFSETQ. The CDR3 coding sequence is TGCGCCAGCAGCTTGGTGCCGGGGATGAGCACAGATACGCAGTATTTT. This gives the protein CASSLVPGMSTDTQYF.

The chain carries TRBV19 and TRBJ2-3; 8 bases map to TRBD1. Germline V lookup: CDR1 LNHDA, CDR2 SQIVND (reference sequence). With 5 bases clipped from V and 3 bases from J, the junction kept 4 bases outside the gene matches. The CDR3 is 14 amino acids. The CDR3 DNA is TGTGCCAGTAGTCCCGGACAGGGTACAGATACGCAGTATTTT. It yields the protein CASSPGQGTDTQYF.

V gene TRBV7-2 combines with J gene TRBJ2-5; D possibly corresponds to TRBD1 (5 bases). The V gene lost 3 bases and the J gene lost 0 bases, with 11 bases spanning the gap. The CDR3 is 15 amino acids. Germline-derived CDR1 and CDR2 are SGHTA and FQGNSA. The CDR3 here is CASSLQGRYQETQYF. CDR3 bases: TGTGCCAGCAGCTTGCAGGGCCGGTACCAAGAGACCCAGTACTTC.

The chain uses TRBV11-3 and TRBJ2-1, with 8 nucleotides matching TRBD1. The V gene's germline CDR1 is SGHNT and CDR2 YENEEA. The CDR3 has 15 residues. V trimming: 2 bases; J trimming: 2 bases; junction bases outside the gene matches: 2. The CDR3 here is CASSLRQGPYNEQFF. The CDR3 coding sequence is TGTGCCAGCAGCTTAAGACAGGGGCCCTACAATGAGCAGTTCTTC.

The rearrangement joins TRBV25-1 to TRBJ2-7; 8 bases match TRBD1. The germline CDR1 and CDR2 sequences are MGHDK and SYGVNS. The CDR3 runs 14 residues. After removal of 4 bases from V and 4 bases from J, the junction contained 6 bases not matched to a gene. This CDR3 reads CASSVSTGGYEQYF. The CDR3 coding sequence is TGTGCCAGCAGTGTATCCACAGGGGGGTACGAGCAGTACTTC.

This clone has only one observation. The CDR3 loop reads CASSLQGVPTGELFF. CDR3 DNA sequence: TGTGCCAGCAGTTTACAGGGGGTTCCAACCGGGGAGCTGTTTTTT. The V gene is TRBV27, the J gene TRBJ2-2, with 7 nucleotides matching TRBD1. Germline assignment: CDR1 MNHEY and CDR2 SMNVEV (reference sequence). There are 15 residues in the CDR3. V lost 2 bases, J lost 5 bases, and 5 bases stayed unmatched.

This clone came up once. J is TRBJ1-5 and V is TRBV2, with 9 bases fitting TRBD1. This CDR3 is 15 amino acids long. Unmatched junction bases numbered 6, after V lost 3 bases and J lost 6 bases. The germline V gene encodes CDR1 SNHLY and CDR2 FYNNEI. CDR3 coding DNA: TGTGCCAGCAGTGAGGAACAGGGGGCTAGTCAGCCCCAGCATTTT. The encoded protein is CASSEEQGASQPQHF.

CDR3 bases: TGCGCCAGCAGCCAAGTTGGGGTTTCTAGCGGGAGGGCCGGGGAGCTGTTTTTT. Translation gives CASSQVGVSSGRAGELFF. The V gene is TRBV4-1, the J gene TRBJ2-2; 12 bases map to TRBD2. Germline V gene sequence: CDR1 MGHRA, CDR2 YSYEKL. The CDR3 contains 18 residues. J gave up 6 bases and V 1 base, and 9 bases lay outside the gene matches.

This chain links TRBV27 with TRBJ1-6, with TRBD1 matching over 7 bases. Losses at the gene ends were 2 bases for V and 3 bases for J; bases not matched to a gene: 1. Germline V gene sequence: CDR1 MNHEY, CDR2 SMNVEV (reference sequence). The CDR3 spans 15 residues. CDR3 in DNA: TGTGCCAGCAGTTTACAGGGGGGCTATAATTCACCCCTCCACTTT. As protein: CASSLQGGYNSPLHF.

The gene calls are TRBV9 and TRBJ2-1, with D possibly being TRBD2 (5 bases). Between the trimmed V and J ends, which lost 4 bases and 8 bases, there was a span of 13 bases. The germline gives CDR1 SGDLS, CDR2 YYNGEE. The CDR3 is 13 amino acids. The CDR3 spells CASSRGGGYEQFF. CDR3 bases: TGTGCCAGCAGCCGAGGAGGAGGCTATGAGCAGTTCTTC.

Written as DNA, the CDR3 is TGTGCCAGCAGGTCAAGGGGTAGCACAGATACGCAGTATTTT. Its protein product is CASRSRGSTDTQYF. This rearrangement joins TRBV5-8 to TRBJ2-3; possibly TRBD1 for D (5 bases). This CDR3 spans 14 amino acids. From germline, CDR1 is SGHTS and CDR2 YDEGEE. The ends were cut back, 5 bases at V and 0 bases at J, with 10 bases in the middle.